Reported below is one T cell receptor (beta chain). Its specificity is unknown. The donors were in the approximately 130-subject validation cohort; that cohort was separate from the roughly 700-subject first cohort. This CDR3 region has 16 residues. V shed 5 bases and J 4 bases; nucleotides not matched to a gene: 13. The germline V gene encodes CDR1 SEHNR and CDR2 FQNEAQ (reference sequence). This entry is derived from a study of cytomegalovirus exposure and HLA in healthy donors. At the level of the study: A subsequent analysis stated that the 110 or so validation repertoires were run on the same platform as the 550 to 750 first-cohort repertoires. Study results and limitations: It was found in a later analysis that first-cohort TCR clusters tended to co-occur in the 120 validation repertoires.

The assay was immunoSEQ multiplex PCR, and TCRdb's table has in-frame clones only and misses some. Of 260,000 or so clones listed, about 86% are singletons. The chain carries TRBV7-9 and TRBJ2-7; 8 nucleotides align to TRBD2. The specimen was PBMCs. The TCR was taken from a man younger than 35 in good health and CMV-seronegative. The CDR3 is CASSRTTRGGRYEQYF. CDR3 coding DNA: TGTGCCAGCAGCCGAACGACCCGGGGGGGAAGATACGAGCAGTACTTC.